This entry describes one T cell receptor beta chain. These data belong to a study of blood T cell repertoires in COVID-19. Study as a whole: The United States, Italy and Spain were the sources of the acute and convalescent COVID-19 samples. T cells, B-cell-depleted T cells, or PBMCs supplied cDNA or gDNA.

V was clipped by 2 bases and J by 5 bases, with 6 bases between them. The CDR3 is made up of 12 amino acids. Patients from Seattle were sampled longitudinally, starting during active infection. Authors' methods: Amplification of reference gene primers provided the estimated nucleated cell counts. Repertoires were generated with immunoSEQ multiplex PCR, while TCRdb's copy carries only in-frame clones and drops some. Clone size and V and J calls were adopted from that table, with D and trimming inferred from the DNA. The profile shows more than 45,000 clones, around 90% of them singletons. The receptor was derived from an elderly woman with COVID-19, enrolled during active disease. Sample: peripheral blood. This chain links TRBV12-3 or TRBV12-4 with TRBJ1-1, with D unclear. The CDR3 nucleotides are TGTGCCAGCAGTTTAATGAGAACTGAAGCTTTCTTT. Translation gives CASSLMRTEAFF.